This T cell receptor beta chain was recovered during a study of T-cell reconstitution after alpha-beta-depleted transplantation in children. It was with unique molecular identifiers that the TCRbeta library was prepared. TCRdb fed the PCR reads into MiXCR, producing one record per CDR3 protein. The sample lists 440,000 or so distinct CDR3 sequences, approximately 11% occurring once. Trimming stripped 9 bases from V and 6 bases from J, with 11 bases between. CDR1 is MNHEY and CDR2 is SVGAGI in the germline V gene. This CDR3 is 11 amino acids long. The chain recombines TRBV6-5 with TRBJ1-1; D perhaps matches TRBD1 (6 bases). The input for sequencing was PBMCs from the stem cell graft donor, taken from the stem cell graft. This sequence originates from a human donor who donated a stem cell graft to a child with acute myeloid leukemia. CDR3 bases: TGTGCCAGTAAACAGGGATCTGAAGCTTTCTTT. Its translation: CASKQGSEAFF.